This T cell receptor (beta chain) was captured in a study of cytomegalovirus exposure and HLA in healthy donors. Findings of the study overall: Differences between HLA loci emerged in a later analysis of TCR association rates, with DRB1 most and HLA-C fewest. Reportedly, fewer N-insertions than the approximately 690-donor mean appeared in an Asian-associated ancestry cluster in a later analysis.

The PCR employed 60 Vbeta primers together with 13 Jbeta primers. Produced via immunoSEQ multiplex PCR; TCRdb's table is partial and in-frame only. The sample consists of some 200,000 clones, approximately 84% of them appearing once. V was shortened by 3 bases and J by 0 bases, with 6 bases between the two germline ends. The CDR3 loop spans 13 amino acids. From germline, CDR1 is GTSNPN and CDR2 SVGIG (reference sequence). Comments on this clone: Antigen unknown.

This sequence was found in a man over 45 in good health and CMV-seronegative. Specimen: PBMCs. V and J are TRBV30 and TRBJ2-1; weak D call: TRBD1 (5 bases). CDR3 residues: CAWRQVSYNEQFF. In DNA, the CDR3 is TGTGCCTGGAGACAGGTCTCCTACAATGAGCAGTTCTTC.